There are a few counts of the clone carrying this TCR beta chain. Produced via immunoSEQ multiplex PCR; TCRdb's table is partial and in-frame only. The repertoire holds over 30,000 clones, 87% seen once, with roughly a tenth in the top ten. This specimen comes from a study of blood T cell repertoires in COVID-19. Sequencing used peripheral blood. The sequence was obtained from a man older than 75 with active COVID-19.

The CDR3 nucleotides are TGTGCCAGCAGCCAAGACATTCAGCCCCAGCATTTT. It yields the protein CASSQDIQPQHF. This rearrangement joins TRBV7-2 to TRBJ1-5; D is unclear. This CDR3 comprises 12 residues. Germline CDR1 is SGHTA and CDR2 is FQGNSA. The germline V and J ends were trimmed by 5 bases and 6 bases, with 8 bases remaining between them.